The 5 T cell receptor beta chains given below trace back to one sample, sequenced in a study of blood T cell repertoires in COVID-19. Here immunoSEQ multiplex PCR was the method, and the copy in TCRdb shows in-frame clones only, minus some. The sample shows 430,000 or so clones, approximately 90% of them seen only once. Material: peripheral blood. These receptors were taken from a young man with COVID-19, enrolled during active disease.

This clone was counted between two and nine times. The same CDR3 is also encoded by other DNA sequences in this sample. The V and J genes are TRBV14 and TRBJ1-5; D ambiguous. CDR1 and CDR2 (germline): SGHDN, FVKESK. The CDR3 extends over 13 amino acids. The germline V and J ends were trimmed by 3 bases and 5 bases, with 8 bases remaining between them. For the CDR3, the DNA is TGTGCCAGCAGCCAGGTGTCGGATCAGCCCCAGCATTTT. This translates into CASSQVSDQPQHF.

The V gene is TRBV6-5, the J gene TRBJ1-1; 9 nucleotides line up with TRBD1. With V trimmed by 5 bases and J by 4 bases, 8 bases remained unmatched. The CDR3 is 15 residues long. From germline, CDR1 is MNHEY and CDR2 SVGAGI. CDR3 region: CASSRGTGRFTEAFF. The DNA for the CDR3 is TGTGCCAGCAGTAGGGGGACAGGGCGGTTCACTGAAGCTTTCTTT.

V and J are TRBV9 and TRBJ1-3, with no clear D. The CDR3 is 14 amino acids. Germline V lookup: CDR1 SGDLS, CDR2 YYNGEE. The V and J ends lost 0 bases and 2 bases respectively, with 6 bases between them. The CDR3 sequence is CASSVGGTGNTIYF. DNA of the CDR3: TGTGCCAGCAGCGTAGGAGGGACTGGAAACACCATATATTTT.

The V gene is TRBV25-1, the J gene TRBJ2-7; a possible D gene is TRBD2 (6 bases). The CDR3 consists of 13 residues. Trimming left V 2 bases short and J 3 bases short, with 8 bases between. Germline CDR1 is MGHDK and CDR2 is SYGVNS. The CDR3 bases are TGTGCCAGCAGTGAAGGGGGGTTCTACGAGCAGTACTTC. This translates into CASSEGGFYEQYF.

In DNA form, the CDR3 reads TGTGCCAGCAGTTTAACTAGCGCTGGAGATACGCAGTATTTT. This sequence encodes CASSLTSAGDTQYF. V usage is TRBV27 and J usage is TRBJ2-3, with 7 bases fitting TRBD2. CDR1 is MNHEY, CDR2 SMNVEV, per germline (reference sequence). The V gene end was trimmed by 2 bases and the J gene end by 5 bases; junction bases not matched to a gene: 4. The CDR3 spans 14 residues.